Presented here are 27 T cell receptor beta chains from one specimen sequenced in a study of radiation and T cells in renal cell carcinoma. This table comes from immunoSEQ multiplex PCR, and its TCRdb copy is limited to in-frame clones, with some not included. Among 10,000 to 12,000 clones listed, roughly 60% were seen once. Treatment denoted: treatment-naive control, cytoreductive nephrectomy. Sequenced here: tumor tissue, sampled from a patient whose treatment was nephrectomy without radiotherapy. The receptors come from a man between 35 and 55 years old with renal cell carcinoma.

V usage is TRBV4-1 and J usage is TRBJ2-1, with D possibly TRBD2 on 6 matching bases. The CDR3 sequence is 13 residues long. Germline V gene data show CDR1 as MGHRA and CDR2 as YSYEKL. V gave up 1 base and J gave up 10 bases, with 11 bases separating them. CDR3 region: CASSQGGGVEQFF. CDR3 DNA: TGCGCCAGCAGCCAAGGAGGCGGGGTAGAGCAGTTCTTC.

The chain couples TRBV29-1 to TRBJ2-5, with 14 bases lining up with TRBD2. CDR1 is SQVTM and CDR2 is ANQGSEA in the germline V gene. V trimming: 7 bases; J trimming: 5 bases; junction bases outside the gene matches: 15. The CDR3 runs 17 residues. CDR3 in amino acids: CSADAGTSGSGGETQYF. As DNA, the CDR3 is TGCAGCGCAGACGCCGGGACTAGCGGGAGCGGGGGGGAGACCCAGTACTTC.

V is TRBV6-1 and J is TRBJ1-2, with 7 bases lining up with TRBD1. The CDR3 loop spans 14 amino acids. Trimming took 5 bases from V and 2 from J; bases not matched to a gene: 5. The germline gives CDR1 MNHNS, CDR2 SASEGT. CDR3 in amino acids: CASSIGTENYGYTF. The CDR3 nucleotides are TGTGCCAGCAGTATAGGGACAGAAAACTATGGCTACACCTTC.

The chain is built from TRBV29-1 and TRBJ1-2, with 8 bases fitting TRBD1. CDR1 and CDR2 (germline): SQVTM, ANQGSEA. The CDR3 spans 13 residues. Trimming at V came to 5 bases and at J to 7 bases, leaving 9 bases not matched to a gene. The CDR3 DNA is TGCAGCGTTAACGACAGGGGAGTCGCTGGCTACACCTTC. As protein: CSVNDRGVAGYTF.

The genes are TRBV6-1 and TRBJ1-5; maybe TRBD1 (6 bases). This CDR3 is 13 amino acids long. The germline V gene has CDR1 MNHNS and CDR2 SASEGT. V was trimmed by 7 bases and J by 6 bases, leaving 13 bases between them. The CDR3 DNA follows: TGTGCCAGCACTGGGACACCAAGTCAGCCCCAGCATTTT. Amino acids: CASTGTPSQPQHF.

This clone came up once. The chain combines TRBV5-1 with TRBJ1-2; 8 bases line up with TRBD1. Trimming took 0 bases from V and 6 from J; bases not matched to a gene: 7. CDR3 length equals 15 residues. Germline V gives CDR1 SGHRS, CDR2 YFSETQ. The CDR3 DNA is TGCGCCAGCAGCTTGGCCGTAGGACAGGGACATGGCTACACCTTC. Residues: CASSLAVGQGHGYTF.

The gene calls are TRBV11-3 and TRBJ2-2, with D hard to call. This CDR3 comprises 13 residues. Germline values: CDR1 SGHNT, CDR2 YENEEA. V lost 2 bases to trimming and J lost 0 bases, with 1 base between them. CDR3 loop: CASSLPNTGELFF. The CDR3 DNA is TGTGCCAGCAGCTTACCGAACACCGGGGAGCTGTTTTTT.

This clone was detected a few times. The chain links TRBV28 to TRBJ1-3; unclear D gene. The germline V gene encodes CDR1 MDHEN and CDR2 SYDVKM. The V end lost 6 bases, the J end lost 6 bases, and 15 bases lay between the germline ends. The CDR3 is 14 residues long. The CDR3 here is CASRLPGPQNTIYF. CDR3 bases: TGTGCCAGCAGACTTCCGGGTCCCCAAAACACCATATATTTT.

The CDR3 loop reads CASTRGDRSYNEQFF. The CDR3, as DNA: TGTGCCAGCACCCGGGGGGACAGGTCCTACAATGAGCAGTTCTTC. This rearrangement joins TRBV28 to TRBJ2-1; maybe TRBD1 (8 bases). V was shortened by 7 bases and J by 1 base, with 14 bases between the two germline ends. CDR1 and CDR2 from the germline V gene are MDHEN and SYDVKM. This CDR3 contains 15 residues.

The gene calls are TRBV6-4 and TRBJ2-7, with D tentatively TRBD1 or TRBD2 (5 bases each). The CDR3 contains 14 residues. The V and J ends lost 6 bases and 4 bases respectively, with 16 bases between them. Germline V gene lookup returns CDR1 MRHNA and CDR2 SNTAGT. CDR3 region: CASRSYGTPYEQYF. Here the CDR3 DNA reads TGTGCCAGCAGGTCTTACGGGACCCCATACGAGCAGTACTTC.

This clone has more than one count but fewer than ten. This chain uses TRBV6-5 with TRBJ1-3; no reliable D call. In germline, CDR1 is MNHEY, CDR2 SVGAGI. Trimming removed 5 bases at V and 2 bases at J, with 10 bases between. This CDR3 has 14 amino acids. CDR3 sequence: CASSAENPGNTIYF. The CDR3, as DNA: TGTGCCAGCAGTGCTGAAAATCCTGGAAACACCATATATTTT.

The rearrangement links TRBV4-1 to TRBJ2-3; 14 positions match TRBD2. V was clipped by 4 bases and J by 2 bases; unmatched bases: 2. Germline-derived CDR1 and CDR2 are MGHRA and YSYEKL. This CDR3 is 16 amino acids long. The CDR3 DNA follows: TGCGCCAGCAGCCGACTAGCGGGAGGGTTCACAGATACGCAGTATTTT. The encoded protein is CASSRLAGGFTDTQYF.

The rearrangement uses TRBV15 and TRBJ2-3, with a possible D match to TRBD2 (5 bases). V dropped 1 base and J dropped 3 bases, with 14 bases sitting between them. This CDR3 is 16 amino acids long. CDR1 and CDR2 from the germline V gene are LNHNV and YYDKDF (reference sequence). The DNA of the CDR3 is TGTGCCACCAGCAGAGGTCGGGGAGTCGGGACAGATACGCAGTATTTT. This gives the protein CATSRGRGVGTDTQYF.

This clone was counted a few times. This chain joins TRBV18 and TRBJ2-1; TRBD1 matches 8 bases. CDR1 and CDR2 from the germline V gene are KGHSH and LQKENI. The length of the CDR3 is 15 residues. Losses at the gene ends were 6 bases for V and 7 bases for J; bases not matched to a gene: 11. The DNA of the CDR3 is TGTGCCAGCTCCCCCGGACAGGGAGAGCAAAATGAGCAGTTCTTC. Translating it yields CASSPGQGEQNEQFF.

This chain uses TRBV5-6 with TRBJ2-7, with TRBD2 matching over 8 bases. Per germline, CDR1 SGHDT and CDR2 YYEEEE. The CDR3 consists of 14 residues. The V gene end was trimmed by 1 base and the J gene end by 7 bases; junction bases not matched to a gene: 7. The CDR3 spells CASSLSAGGWEQYV. The CDR3 nucleotides are TGTGCCAGCAGCTTGAGTGCGGGAGGCTGGGAGCAGTACGTC.

This chain connects TRBV25-1 to TRBJ2-7, with 8 positions matching TRBD2. The CDR3 loop spans 11 amino acids. V shed 11 bases and J 3 bases; nucleotides not matched to a gene: 3. CDR1 MGHDK and CDR2 SYGVNS come from the germline V gene. The CDR3 reads CAAGGGYEQYV. As DNA, the CDR3 is TGTGCCGCCGGGGGGGGCTACGAGCAGTACGTC.

The chain joins TRBV7-8 to TRBJ1-5, with 9 bases lining up with TRBD1. This CDR3 region has 16 residues. Germline V gives CDR1 SGHVS, CDR2 FQNEAQ. V dropped 5 bases and J dropped 0; count of bases not matched to a gene: 5. For the CDR3, the DNA is TGTGCCAGCAGCGCCGGACAGGGGCGTAGCAATCAGCCCCAGCATTTT. It codes for CASSAGQGRSNQPQHF.

This chain links TRBV7-9 with TRBJ1-2, with 8 bases that match TRBD1. The CDR3 is made up of 15 amino acids. V lost 1 base to trimming and J lost 6 bases; unmatched junction nucleotides: 7. The germline gives CDR1 SEHNR, CDR2 FQNEAQ (reference sequence). CDR3 bases: TGTGCCAGCAGCTTAGGCGAAGGACAGGGCAATGGCTACACCTTC. The encoded protein is CASSLGEGQGNGYTF. The whole variable domain, filled in from reference TRBV7-9 and TRBJ1-2, reads DTGVSQNPRHKITKRGQNVTFRCDPISEHNRLYWYRQTLGQGPEFLTYFQNEAQLEKSRLLSDRFSAERPKGSFSTLEIQRTEQGDSAMYLCASSLGEGQGNGYTFGSGTRLTVV.

The chain employs TRBV6-5 and TRBJ1-1, with unresolved D. CDR3 length equals 14 residues. Germline V gene sequence: CDR1 MNHEY, CDR2 SVGAGI. V dropped 6 bases and J dropped 6 bases, with 17 bases sitting between them. In DNA, the CDR3 is TGTGCCAGCAGGTACGAGCCGCGAGATCCTGAAGCTTTCTTT. Translation: CASRYEPRDPEAFF.

In its sample, this clone was seen once. J is TRBJ2-2 and V is TRBV5-1; 11 bases are shared with TRBD1. The trim removed 3 bases at V and 7 bases at J, leaving 5 bases unmatched. Germline V CDR1 and CDR2: SGHRS, YFSETQ. The CDR3 runs to 15 residues. CDR3 DNA sequence: TGCGCCAGCAGCTCTGGACAGGGGGCTATCGGGGAGCTGTTTTTT. Protein sequence: CASSSGQGAIGELFF.

The V call is TRBV6-6, the J call TRBJ1-1, with D uncertain. Germline V lookup: CDR1 MNHNY, CDR2 SVGAGI (reference sequence). The CDR3 covers 11 residues. Trimming took off 11 bases at V and 1 base at J, with 8 bases between the two ends. CDR3 region: CAVKQNTEAFF. In nucleotides, the CDR3 is TGTGCCGTTAAACAGAACACTGAAGCTTTCTTT.

Comment on this clone: This same CDR3 is encoded by further DNA sequences in the sample. The chain carries TRBV9 and TRBJ2-3; D may be TRBD1 (5 bases). V lost 0 bases, J lost 2 bases, and 10 bases lay in between. This CDR3 region has 15 residues. Germline CDR1 and CDR2: SGDLS and YYNGEE. The CDR3: CASSVGGLNTDTQYF. DNA of the CDR3: TGTGCCAGCAGCGTAGGGGGCTTGAACACAGATACGCAGTATTTT.

This clone was seen a handful of times. The chain combines TRBV6-1 with TRBJ1-3; 7 bases map to TRBD1. The germline V gene encodes CDR1 MNHNS and CDR2 SASEGT. This CDR3 is 16 amino acids long. The ends lost 4 bases at V and 2 bases at J; junction bases unmatched: 8. The CDR3 is CASSADPTGTGNTIYF. In nucleotides, the CDR3 is TGTGCCAGCAGTGCGGACCCGACAGGGACTGGAAACACCATATATTTT.

The chain has TRBV4-3 and TRBJ2-7; 7 positions match TRBD2. This CDR3 has 15 amino acids. J gave up 3 bases and V 1 base, and 6 bases lay outside the gene matches. Looked up from germline, CDR1 is LGHNA and CDR2 is YSLEER. CDR3 in DNA: TGCGCCAGCAGCCAAGCCCGCGCGGGAGACTACGAGCAGTACTTC. This encodes CASSQARAGDYEQYF.

This clone was observed a handful of times. Other DNA variants within this sample encode the same CDR3. This chain joins TRBV28 and TRBJ1-1; 10 nucleotides line up with TRBD1. The ends lost 3 bases at V and 4 bases at J; junction bases unmatched: 5. From germline, CDR1 is MDHEN and CDR2 SYDVKM. The CDR3 runs to 15 residues. CDR3 DNA: TGTGCCAGCAGTTTGGGACAGGGGTTTCGCACTGAAGCTTTCTTT. As protein: CASSLGQGFRTEAFF.

The gene calls are TRBV2 and TRBJ2-7; TRBD2 agrees at 10 bases. V was pared by 7 bases and J by 7 bases, with 10 bases of the junction left unmatched. The germline V gene has CDR1 SNHLY and CDR2 FYNNEI. The CDR3 spans 14 residues. CDR3 region: CASTWLAGAREQYV. The CDR3 region has the DNA TGTGCCAGCACGTGGCTAGCGGGAGCTCGTGAGCAGTACGTC.

The chain carries TRBV7-3 and TRBJ2-1; 8 nucleotides align to TRBD1. The V gene end was trimmed by 2 bases and the J gene end by 7 bases; junction bases not matched to a gene: 7. From germline, CDR1 is SGHTA and CDR2 FQGTGA. This CDR3 contains 15 residues. CDR3 amino acids: CASSLGQGARNEQFF. CDR3 DNA: TGTGCCAGCAGCTTAGGTCAGGGGGCGAGGAATGAGCAGTTCTTC.